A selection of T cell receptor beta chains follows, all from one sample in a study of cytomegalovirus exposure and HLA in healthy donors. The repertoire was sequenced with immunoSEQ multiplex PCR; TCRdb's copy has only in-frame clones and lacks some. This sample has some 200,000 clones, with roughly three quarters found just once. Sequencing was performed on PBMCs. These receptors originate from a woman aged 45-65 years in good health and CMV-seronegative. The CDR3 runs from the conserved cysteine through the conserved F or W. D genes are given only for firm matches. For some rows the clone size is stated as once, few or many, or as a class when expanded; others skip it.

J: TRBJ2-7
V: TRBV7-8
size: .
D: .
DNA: TGTGCCAGCAGCCCCCCAGGGATCGGGCAGTACTTC
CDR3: CASSPPGIGQYF

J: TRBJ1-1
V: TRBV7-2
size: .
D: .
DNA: TGTGCCAGCAGCTTAGCCCGCCCGAGGGAAGCTTTCTTT
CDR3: CASSLARPREAFF

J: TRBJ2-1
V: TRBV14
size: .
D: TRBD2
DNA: TGTGCCAGCAGCCAATTCGGCGGGAGGTCCTACAATGAGCAGTTCTTC
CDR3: CASSQFGGRSYNEQFF

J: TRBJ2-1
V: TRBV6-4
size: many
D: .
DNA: TGTGCCAGCAGTGACTCGGCCAGCGGACTGGGGGAGCAGTTCTTC
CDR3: CASSDSASGLGEQFF

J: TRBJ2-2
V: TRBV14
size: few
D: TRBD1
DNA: TGTGCCAGCAGCCGCAGGACAGGGAACACCGGGGAGCTGTTTTTT
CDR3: CASSRRTGNTGELFF

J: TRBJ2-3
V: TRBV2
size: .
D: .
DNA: TGTGCCAGCGAACCCAGAATGGATACGCAGTATTTT
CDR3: CASEPRMDTQYF

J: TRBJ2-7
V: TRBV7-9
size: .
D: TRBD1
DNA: TGTGCCAGCAGCTTTTGGGACAGCTACGAGCAGTACTTC
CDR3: CASSFWDSYEQYF

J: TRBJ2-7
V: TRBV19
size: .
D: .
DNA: TGTGCCAGTAGTATAGATGGCCAGGGCGGGGACGAGCAGTACTTC
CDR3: CASSIDGQGGDEQYF

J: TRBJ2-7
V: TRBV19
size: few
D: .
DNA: TGTGCCACCGGGGATGACGAGCAGTACTTC
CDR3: CATGDDEQYF

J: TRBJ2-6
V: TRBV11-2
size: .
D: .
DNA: TGTGCCAGCAGCCATCTGCCGAGCTCTGGGGCCAACGTCCTGACTTTC
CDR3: CASSHLPSSGANVLTF

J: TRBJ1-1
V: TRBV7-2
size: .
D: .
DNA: TGTGCCAGCAGCCAAAGCCCCCCTCAAGCTTTCTTT
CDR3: CASSQSPPQAFF

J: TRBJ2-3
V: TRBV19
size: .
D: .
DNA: TGTGCCAGTAGGTGGGGGAATTCAGGGACTAGCACAGATACGCAGTATTTT
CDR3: CASRWGNSGTSTDTQYF

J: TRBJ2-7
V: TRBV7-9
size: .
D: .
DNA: TGTGCCAGCAGCCCCGGAAAGGGGCCGCCCTACGAGCAGTACTTC
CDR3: CASSPGKGPPYEQYF

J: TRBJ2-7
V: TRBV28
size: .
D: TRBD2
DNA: TGTGCCAGCAGCCTGGGGGGGGGCGAGCAGTACTTC
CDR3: CASSLGGGEQYF

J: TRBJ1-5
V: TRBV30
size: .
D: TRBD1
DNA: TGTGCCTGGAGTTCAGGGGGCAGTCAGCCCCAGCATTTT
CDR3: CAWSSGGSQPQHF

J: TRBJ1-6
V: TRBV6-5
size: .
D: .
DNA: TGTGCCAGCAGGAAAGGGAGCTCCTATAATTCACCCCTCCACTTT
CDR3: CASRKGSSYNSPLHF

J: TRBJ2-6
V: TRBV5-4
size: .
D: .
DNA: TGTGCCAGCAGACTGGGGACAAGCTCTGGGGCCAACGTCCTGACTTTC
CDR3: CASRLGTSSGANVLTF

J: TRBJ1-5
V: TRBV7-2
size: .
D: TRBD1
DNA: TGTGCCAGCAGCTTAGACAGGGGTAAGAGTAGCAATCAGCCCCAGCATTTT
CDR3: CASSLDRGKSSNQPQHF

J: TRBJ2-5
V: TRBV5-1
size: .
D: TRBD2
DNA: TGCGCCAGCAGCCCGGGGGCGGGAGGGCCTTCGAAGGCCCAGTACTTC
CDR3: CASSPGAGGPSKAQYF

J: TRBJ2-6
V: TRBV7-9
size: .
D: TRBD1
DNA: TGTGCCAGCAGCCGGACAGGGGCCGTCTCTGGGGCCAACGTCCTGACTTTC
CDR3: CASSRTGAVSGANVLTF

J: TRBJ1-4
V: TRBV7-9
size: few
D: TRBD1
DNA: TGTGCCAGCAGCTTAGTTTCCACCTTTCAGGGGGCGCAGAAAAAACTGTTTTTT
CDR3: CASSLVSTFQGAQKKLFF

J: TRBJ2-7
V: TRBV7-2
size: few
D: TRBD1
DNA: TGTGCCAGCAGCTCCGTACAGGGGCCCGGGGACGAGCAGTACTTC
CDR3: CASSSVQGPGDEQYF

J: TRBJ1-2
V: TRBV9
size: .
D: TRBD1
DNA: TGTGCCAGCAGCGTAGGAACAGGGGGCGTTCATGGCTACACCTTC
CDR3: CASSVGTGGVHGYTF

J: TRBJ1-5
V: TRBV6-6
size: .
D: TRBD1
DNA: TGTGCCAGCACCCTACAGGGGGGCAATCAGCCCCAGCATTTT
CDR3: CASTLQGGNQPQHF

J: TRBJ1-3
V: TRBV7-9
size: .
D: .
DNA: TGTGCCAGCAGCTTAGCGCGGGGAAACACCATATATTTT
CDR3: CASSLARGNTIYF

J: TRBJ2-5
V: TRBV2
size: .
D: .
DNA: TGTGCCAGCCGAAAAGAGTACCAAGAGACCCAGTACTTC
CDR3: CASRKEYQETQYF

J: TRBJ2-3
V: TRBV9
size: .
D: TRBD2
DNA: TGTGCCAGCAGCGTAGATATTATAAGAGGACTAGCGGGAGTAGGCACAGATACGCAGTATTTT
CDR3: CASSVDIIRGLAGVGTDTQYF

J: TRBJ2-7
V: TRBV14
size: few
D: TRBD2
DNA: TGTGCCAGCAGCCAAAATTTCGGACTAGCGGGGGGCCAATTCTACGAGCAGTACTTC
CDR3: CASSQNFGLAGGQFYEQYF

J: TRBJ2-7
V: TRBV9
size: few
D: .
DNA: TGTGCCAGCAGCTCGTCCCAGTGGTCCTACGAGCAGTACTTC
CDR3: CASSSSQWSYEQYF

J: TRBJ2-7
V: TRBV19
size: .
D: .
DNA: TGTGCCAGTAGCTGGACAGCCTCCTACGAGCAGTACTTC
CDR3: CASSWTASYEQYF

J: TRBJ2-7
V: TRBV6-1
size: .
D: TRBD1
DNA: TGTGCCAGCAGTCCCAGGACAGGCACCTACGAGCAGTACTTC
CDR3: CASSPRTGTYEQYF

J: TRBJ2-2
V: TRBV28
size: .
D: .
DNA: TGTGCCAGCAGTCAAGGGGTTGCCGGGGAGCTGTTTTTT
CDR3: CASSQGVAGELFF

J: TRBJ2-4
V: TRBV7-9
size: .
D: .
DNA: TGTTCCAGCAGCTTCGGGGAGGACATTCAGTACTTC
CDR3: CSSSFGEDIQYF

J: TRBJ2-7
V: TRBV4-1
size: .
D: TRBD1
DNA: TGCGCCAGCAGCCAAGATGACAGGGTAGCGCAGTACTTC
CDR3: CASSQDDRVAQYF

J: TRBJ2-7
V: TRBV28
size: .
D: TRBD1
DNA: TGTGCCAGCAAACCGACAGGGGGCGTCTACGAGCAGTACTTC
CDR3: CASKPTGGVYEQYF

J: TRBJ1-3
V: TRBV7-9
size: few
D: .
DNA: TGTGCCAGCAGCTTAGCCCCTAGTTTGAACACCATATATTTT
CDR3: CASSLAPSLNTIYF

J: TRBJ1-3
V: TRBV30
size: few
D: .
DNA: TGTGCCTGGAGAGAGAGTCTATCTGGAAACACCATATATTTT
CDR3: CAWRESLSGNTIYF

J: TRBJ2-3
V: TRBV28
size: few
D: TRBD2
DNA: TGTGCCAGCAGTTTATTCGGGGGGCTGGGGACTAGCGGGGGAAAGGCCATGCAGTATTTT
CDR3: CASSLFGGLGTSGGKAMQYF

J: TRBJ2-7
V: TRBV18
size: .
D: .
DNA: TGTGCCAGCTCACCAGGGCAGGAGGTCTACGAGCAGTACTTC
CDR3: CASSPGQEVYEQYF

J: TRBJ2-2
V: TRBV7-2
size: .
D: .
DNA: TGTGCCAGCAGCCCTACCTTGTTGTCTGGGGAGCTGTTTTTT
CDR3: CASSPTLLSGELFF

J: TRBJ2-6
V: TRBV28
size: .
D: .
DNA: TGTGCCAGCAGTCCCCCGGTCGGCTCTGGGGCCAACGTCCTGACTTTC
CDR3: CASSPPVGSGANVLTF

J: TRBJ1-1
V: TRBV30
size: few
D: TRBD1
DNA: TGTGCCTGGAGTCGAGCCGGGACAGTGAACACTGAAGCTTTCTTT
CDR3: CAWSRAGTVNTEAFF

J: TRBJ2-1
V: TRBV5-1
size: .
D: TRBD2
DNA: TGCGCCAGCAGCGCTGGGGTGGCTAGCGGCAACAATGAGCAGTTCTTC
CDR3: CASSAGVASGNNEQFF

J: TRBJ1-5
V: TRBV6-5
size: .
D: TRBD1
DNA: TGTGCCAGCAGAAGCCTGGGACAGGGTAATCAGCCCCAGCATTTT
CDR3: CASRSLGQGNQPQHF

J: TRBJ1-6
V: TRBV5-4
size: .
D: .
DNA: TGTGCCAGCGGCCGACTGACGAGCTCCTATAATTCACCCCTCCACTTT
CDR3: CASGRLTSSYNSPLHF

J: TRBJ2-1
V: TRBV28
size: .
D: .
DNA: TGTGCCAGCAGTACAACAGGGACCAAGTCCTACAATGAGCAGTTCTTC
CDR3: CASSTTGTKSYNEQFF

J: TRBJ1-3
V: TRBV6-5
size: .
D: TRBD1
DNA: TGTGCCAGCAGCACCAGGGGGTCCGGAAACACCATATATTTT
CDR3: CASSTRGSGNTIYF

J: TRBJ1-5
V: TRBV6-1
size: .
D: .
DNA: TGTGCCAGCAGGGCAGAAGACTTGAAAAATCATCCCCAGCATTTT
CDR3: CASRAEDLKNHPQHF

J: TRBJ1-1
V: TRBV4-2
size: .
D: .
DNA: TGTGCCAGCAGCCCAGAGAGAAACACTGAAGCTTTCTTT
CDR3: CASSPERNTEAFF

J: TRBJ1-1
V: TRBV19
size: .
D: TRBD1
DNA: TGTGCCAGTAGTTCTAGACAGGGGTTAACTTTCTTT
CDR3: CASSSRQGLTFF

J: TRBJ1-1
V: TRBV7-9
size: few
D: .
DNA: TGTGCCAGCAGCTTACTCGGGTCCAGCCAAGAAGCTTTCTTT
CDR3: CASSLLGSSQEAFF

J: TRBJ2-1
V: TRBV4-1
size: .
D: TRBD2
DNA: TGCGCCAGCAGCCAAGCGCGAGCGGGAGGGCCTCTGGATGAGCAGTTCTTC
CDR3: CASSQARAGGPLDEQFF

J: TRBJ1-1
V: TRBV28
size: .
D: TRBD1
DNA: TGTGCCAGCAGACCTACAGGGGGCCTAAACACTGAAGCTTTCTTT
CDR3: CASRPTGGLNTEAFF

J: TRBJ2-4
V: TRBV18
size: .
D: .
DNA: TGTGCCAGCTCAAGTCAGGGCTTGAACATTCAGTACTTC
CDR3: CASSSQGLNIQYF

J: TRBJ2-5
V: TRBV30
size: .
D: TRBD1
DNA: TGTGCCTGGAGTATGGGGGTGGGGACAGTGGGGGAGACCCAGTACTTC
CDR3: CAWSMGVGTVGETQYF

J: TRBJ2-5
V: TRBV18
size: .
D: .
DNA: TGTGCCAGCTCCCTCGGACAGCAAGAGACCCAGTACTTC
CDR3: CASSLGQQETQYF

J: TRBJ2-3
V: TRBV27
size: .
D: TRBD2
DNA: TGTGCCAGCAGACAAAATTCCCTTTGGGGGGGTAATACGGTCGCAGATACGCAGTATTTT
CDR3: CASRQNSLWGGNTVADTQYF